This T cell receptor (beta chain) derives from a study of blood T cells in healthy people across ages. V shed 3 bases and J shed 6 bases, with 13 bases lying between them. CDR3 length: 14 residues. The V gene's germline CDR1 is MDHEN and CDR2 SYDVKM. Overall study results and limits: Relative to aged donors, long-lived donors carried more naive CD4+ cells and displayed higher diversity.

This clonotype was counted between two and nine times. What it recognizes is unknown. In each sample, at least 7 million PBMCs were isolated. Using a J-beta primer mix together with a sample-barcoded 5' primer, a second PCR was run for roughly 6 to 12 cycles. Unique molecular identifiers of 12 random nucleotides labeled each cDNA. In TCRdb, the 5' RACE reads were re-called with MiXCR into one record per CDR3 protein. The data hold more than 800,000 distinct CDR3 sequences, with less than 35% observed a single time. Source material: blood. This chain uses TRBV28 with TRBJ2-3; TRBD1 or TRBD2 may be the D gene (6 bases each). The clonotype comes from a woman aged 80 or over in good health. The CDR3 sequence: CASSFGGPVDTQYF. For the CDR3, the DNA is TGTGCCAGCAGTTTTGGGGGGCCGGTTGATACGCAGTATTTT.